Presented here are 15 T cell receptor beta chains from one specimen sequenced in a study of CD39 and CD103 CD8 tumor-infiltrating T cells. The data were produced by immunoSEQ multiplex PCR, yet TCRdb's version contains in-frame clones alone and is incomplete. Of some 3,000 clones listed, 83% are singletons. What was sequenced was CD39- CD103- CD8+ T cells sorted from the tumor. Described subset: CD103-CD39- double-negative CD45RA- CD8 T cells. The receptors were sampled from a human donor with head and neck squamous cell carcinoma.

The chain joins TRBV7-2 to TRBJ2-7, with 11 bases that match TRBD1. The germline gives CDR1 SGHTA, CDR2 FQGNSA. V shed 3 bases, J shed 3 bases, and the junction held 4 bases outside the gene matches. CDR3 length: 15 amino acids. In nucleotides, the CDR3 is TGTGCCAGCAGCTTTCGGGACAGGGGGGACTACGAGCAGTACTTC. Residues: CASSFRDRGDYEQYF. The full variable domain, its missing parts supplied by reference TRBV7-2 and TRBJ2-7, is GAGVSQSPSNKVTEKGKDVELRCDPISGHTALYWYRQSLGQGLEFLIYFQGNSAPDKSGLPSDRFSAERTGGSVSTLTIQRTQQEDSAVYLCASSFRDRGDYEQYFGPGTRLTVT.

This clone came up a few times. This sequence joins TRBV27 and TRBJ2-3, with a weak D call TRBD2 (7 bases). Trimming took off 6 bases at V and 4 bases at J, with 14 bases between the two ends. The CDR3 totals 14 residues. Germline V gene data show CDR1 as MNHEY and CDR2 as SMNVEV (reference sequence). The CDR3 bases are TGTGCCAGCAGCTACAGGGAGGGCGCAGATACGCAGTATTTT. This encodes CASSYREGADTQYF.

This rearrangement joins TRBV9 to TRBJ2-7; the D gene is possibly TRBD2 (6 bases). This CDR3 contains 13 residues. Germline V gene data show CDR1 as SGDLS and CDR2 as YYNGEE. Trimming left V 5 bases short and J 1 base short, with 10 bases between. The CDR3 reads CASRAGGSYEQYF. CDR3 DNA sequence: TGTGCCAGCAGGGCCGGGGGTTCCTACGAGCAGTACTTC. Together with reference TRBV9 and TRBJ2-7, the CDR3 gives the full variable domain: DSGVTQTPKHLITATGQRVTLRCSPRSGDLSVYWYQQSLDQGLQFLIQYYNGEERAKGNILERFSAQQFPDLHSELNLSSLELGDSALYFCASRAGGSYEQYFGPGTRLTVT.

The CDR3 DNA sequence: TGCAGCGTTGAAGATCTTTGGGGCAGCCAAGAGACCCAGTACTTC. As protein: CSVEDLWGSQETQYF. The chain links TRBV29-1 to TRBJ2-5; possibly TRBD1 for D (5 bases). Germline values: CDR1 SQVTM, CDR2 ANQGSEA. Trimming cost V 0 bases and J 1 base, with 12 bases left between them. This CDR3 is built from 15 residues. The complete variable domain, with remaining parts taken from reference TRBV29-1 and TRBJ2-5, reads SAVISQKPSRDICQRGTSLTIQCQVDSQVTMMFWYRQQPGQSLTLIATANQGSEATYESGFVIDKFPISRPNLTFSTLTVSNMSPEDSSIYLCSVEDLWGSQETQYFGPGTRLLVL.

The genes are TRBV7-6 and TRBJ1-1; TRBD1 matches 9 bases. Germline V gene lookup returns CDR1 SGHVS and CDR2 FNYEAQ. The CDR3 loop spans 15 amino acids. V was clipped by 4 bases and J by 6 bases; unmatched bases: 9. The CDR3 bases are TGTGCCAGCAGCTCCGGACAGGGGAGAAAGGCTGAAGCTTTCTTT. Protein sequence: CASSSGQGRKAEAFF.

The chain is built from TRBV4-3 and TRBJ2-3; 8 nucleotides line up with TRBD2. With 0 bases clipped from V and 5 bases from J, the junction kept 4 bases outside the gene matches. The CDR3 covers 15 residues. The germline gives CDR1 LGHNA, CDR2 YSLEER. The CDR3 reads CASSQDGGAGDTQYF. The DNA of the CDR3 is TGCGCCAGCAGCCAAGACGGGGGGGCCGGAGATACGCAGTATTTT.

CDR3 in amino acids: CASSLEGTGGWYGYTF. Here the CDR3 DNA reads TGTGCCAGCAGCTTAGAGGGGACAGGGGGTTGGTATGGCTACACCTTC. The rearrangement uses TRBV7-2 and TRBJ1-2; TRBD1 matches 11 bases. This CDR3 is built from 16 residues. Per the germline V gene, CDR1 is SGHTA and CDR2 is FQGNSA. V was pared by 1 base and J by 5 bases, with 6 bases of the junction left unmatched. Full variable domain (missing parts from reference TRBV7-2 and TRBJ1-2): GAGVSQSPSNKVTEKGKDVELRCDPISGHTALYWYRQSLGQGLEFLIYFQGNSAPDKSGLPSDRFSAERTGGSVSTLTIQRTQQEDSAVYLCASSLEGTGGWYGYTFGSGTRLTVV.

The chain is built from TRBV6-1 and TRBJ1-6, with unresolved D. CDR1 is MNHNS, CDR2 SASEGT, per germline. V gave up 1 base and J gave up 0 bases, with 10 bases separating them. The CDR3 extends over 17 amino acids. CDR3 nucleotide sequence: TGTGCCAGCAGTGAAGGACTGTGGAGCTCCTATAATTCACCCCTCCACTTT. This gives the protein CASSEGLWSSYNSPLHF.

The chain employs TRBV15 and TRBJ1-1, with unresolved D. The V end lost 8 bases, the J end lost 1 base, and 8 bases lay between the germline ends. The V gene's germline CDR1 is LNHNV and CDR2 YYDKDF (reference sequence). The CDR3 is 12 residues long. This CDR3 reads CATGRGNTEAFF. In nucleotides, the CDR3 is TGTGCCACCGGACGGGGGAACACTGAAGCTTTCTTT.

The CDR3 here is CAWTSKGRGTEAFF. The DNA of the CDR3 is TGTGCCTGGACCTCCAAAGGCAGGGGCACTGAAGCTTTCTTT. The chain combines TRBV30 with TRBJ1-1; a possible D gene is TRBD1 (6 bases). The V end was cut by 4 bases, the J end by 4 bases, with 16 bases between. Looked up from germline, CDR1 is GTSNPN and CDR2 is SVGIG (reference sequence). This CDR3 is 14 amino acids long.

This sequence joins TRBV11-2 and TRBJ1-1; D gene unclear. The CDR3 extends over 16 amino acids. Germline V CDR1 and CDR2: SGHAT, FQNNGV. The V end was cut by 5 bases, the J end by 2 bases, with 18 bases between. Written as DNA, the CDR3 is TGTGCCAGCAGCCACGGACGGGGTTTCTTAAACACTGAAGCTTTCTTT. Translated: CASSHGRGFLNTEAFF.

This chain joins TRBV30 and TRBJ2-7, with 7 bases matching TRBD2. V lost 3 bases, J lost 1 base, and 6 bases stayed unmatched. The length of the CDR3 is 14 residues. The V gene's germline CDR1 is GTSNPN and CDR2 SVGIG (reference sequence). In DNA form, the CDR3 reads TGTGCCTGGAGCAGCGGGGTGGGATCCTACGAGCAGTACTTC. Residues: CAWSSGVGSYEQYF. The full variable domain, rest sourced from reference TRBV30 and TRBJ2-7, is SQTIHQWPATLVQPVGSPLSLECTVEGTSNPNLYWYRQAAGRGLQLLFYSVGIGQISSEVPQNLSASRPQDRQFILSSKKLLLSDSGFYLCAWSSGVGSYEQYFGPGTRLTVT.

The DNA for the CDR3 is TGTGCCAGTAGTCCCTGGACAGGGAACACTGAAGCTTTCTTT. Translated: CASSPWTGNTEAFF. The gene calls are TRBV19 and TRBJ1-1, with 7 bases aligning to TRBD1. The J segment lost 1 base and the V segment lost 5 bases, leaving 4 bases of the junction unmatched. The CDR3 is 14 residues long. Germline loops: CDR1 LNHDA, CDR2 SQIVND (reference sequence). Looking up the rest from reference TRBV19 and TRBJ1-1 gives the full variable domain: DGGITQSPKYLFRKEGQNVTLSCEQNLNHDAMYWYRQDPGQGLRLIYYSQIVNDFQKGDIAEGYSVSREKKESFPLTVTSAQKNPTAFYLCASSPWTGNTEAFFGQGTRLTVV.

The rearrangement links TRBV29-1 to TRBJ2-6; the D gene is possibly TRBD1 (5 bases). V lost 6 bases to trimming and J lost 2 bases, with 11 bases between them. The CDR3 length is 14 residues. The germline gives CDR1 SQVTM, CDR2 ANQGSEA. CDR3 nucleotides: TGCAGCGTAAGGGGCTTGACTGGGGCCAACGTCCTGACTTTC. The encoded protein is CSVRGLTGANVLTF.

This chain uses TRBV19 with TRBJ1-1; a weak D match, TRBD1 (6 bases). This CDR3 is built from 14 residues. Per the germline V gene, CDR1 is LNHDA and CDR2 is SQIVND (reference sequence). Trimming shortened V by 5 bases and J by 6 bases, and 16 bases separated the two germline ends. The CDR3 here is CASSERQELAEAFF. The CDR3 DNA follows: TGTGCCAGTAGTGAAAGACAGGAGTTGGCTGAAGCTTTCTTT.